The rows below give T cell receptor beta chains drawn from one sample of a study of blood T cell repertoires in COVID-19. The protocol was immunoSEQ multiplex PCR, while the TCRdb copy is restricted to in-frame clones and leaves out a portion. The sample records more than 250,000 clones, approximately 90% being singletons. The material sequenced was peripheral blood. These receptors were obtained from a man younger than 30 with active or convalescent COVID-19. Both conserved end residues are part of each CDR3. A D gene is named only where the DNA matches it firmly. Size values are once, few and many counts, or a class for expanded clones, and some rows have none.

TGCAGCGTCATTTGGGGAGCCTACGAGCAGTACTTC CSVIWGAYEQYF TRBV29-1 NA NA TRBJ2-7
TGTGCCAGCAGCGCAGGCCTTAAGAACGAGCAGTACTTC CASSAGLKNEQYF TRBV9 NA NA TRBJ2-7
TGTGCCAGCAGTTTGCGAGGACAGTCCCCGGGCGAGCAGTACTTC CASSLRGQSPGEQYF TRBV27 NA NA TRBJ2-7
TGTGCCAGCAGACAGGGGGCGAACACTGAAGCTTTCTTT CASRQGANTEAFF TRBV6-5 NA TRBD1 TRBJ1-1
TGTGCCAGCAGCCGAACAGGGGGTCAGCCCCAGCATTTT CASSRTGGQPQHF TRBV7-2 few TRBD1 TRBJ1-5
TGTGCCACCAGTGAGCCGGCGCAGGCAGGGGGTACGCAGTATTTT CATSEPAQAGGTQYF TRBV24-1 NA TRBD1 TRBJ2-3
TGTGCCAGCAGCCCACGGGTATCCTACAATGAGCAGTTCTTC CASSPRVSYNEQFF TRBV21-1 NA NA TRBJ2-1
TGTGCCAGCAGGGTCTATGGCTCTGGAAACACCATATATTTT CASRVYGSGNTIYF TRBV5-4 few NA TRBJ1-3
TGTGCCAGCAGGAGTTACGAGCAGTACTTC CASRSYEQYF TRBV6-5 NA NA TRBJ2-7
TGTGCCAGCAGTGTAGACACATACACCGGGGAGCTGTTTTTT CASSVDTYTGELFF TRBV2 once NA TRBJ2-2
TGTGCCAGCAGCTTACCCGCAGGTCGGGGCTACGAGCAGTACTTC CASSLPAGRGYEQYF TRBV7-9 NA NA TRBJ2-7
TGCGCCAGCAGCCCTGATGGAGGGACAGGGGTGTCCTACGAGCAGTACTTC CASSPDGGTGVSYEQYF TRBV4-1 NA TRBD1 TRBJ2-7
TGTGCCAGCAGCGGACACGTAGGCCGAAATTCACCCCTCCACTTT CASSGHVGRNSPLHF TRBV9 NA NA TRBJ1-6
TGTGCCAGCAGCTCCTCCGGGGGCACCGGGGAGCTGTTTTTT CASSSSGGTGELFF TRBV7-9 NA NA TRBJ2-2
TGTGCCAGCAGTCCCGAGGGGGGGCATCGATCCTACGAGCAGTACTTC CASSPEGGHRSYEQYF TRBV5-4 few NA TRBJ2-7
TGTGCCAGCAGCCAAGACCACAGACAGGAGCAGTTCTTC CASSQDHRQEQFF TRBV4-2 NA NA TRBJ2-1
TGTGCCAGCAGTTACTTGGGAGGAGAAACTGAAGCTTTCTTT CASSYLGGETEAFF TRBV6-5 few NA TRBJ1-1
TGTGCCAGCTCAACAGGACAGGGGCCCTACGAGCAGTACTTC CASSTGQGPYEQYF TRBV18 NA TRBD1 TRBJ2-7
TGTGCCAGCAGTGAACTGGGACAGTACTATGGCTACACCTTC CASSELGQYYGYTF TRBV6-1 NA TRBD1 TRBJ1-2
TGTGCCAGCAGCTTAGGCCTGGGGGGTAACACTGAAGCTTTCTTT CASSLGLGGNTEAFF TRBV11-3 NA NA TRBJ1-1
TGTGCCAGCAGCCAAGATTTTTGGACAGGGTCCATTCAGTACTTC CASSQDFWTGSIQYF TRBV4-2 NA TRBD1 TRBJ2-4
TGTGCCAGCAGCTTTAACAGGGGGGAGACCCAGTACTTC CASSFNRGETQYF TRBV7-9 few TRBD1 TRBJ2-5
TGCGCCAGCAGCTGGACAGGGGATGAGGTCGGGGAGCTGTTTTTT CASSWTGDEVGELFF TRBV5-1 few TRBD1 TRBJ2-2
TGCGCCAGCAGCTTGGGCCAGGGGGATAATTCACCCCTCCACTTT CASSLGQGDNSPLHF TRBV5-1 NA TRBD1 TRBJ1-6
TGTGCCAGCAGCACCGGGTCGAGGGCTTTCTTT CASSTGSRAFF TRBV6-2/TRBV6-3 few NA TRBJ1-1
TGTGCCAGCAGCGTGTTACAGGGGGGGGAGACCCAGTACTTC CASSVLQGGETQYF TRBV5-6 NA NA TRBJ2-5
TGTGCCAGCAGCACTACCGGGACAAACTACCTGACCGGGGAGCTGTTTTTT CASSTTGTNYLTGELFF TRBV6-2/TRBV6-3 NA NA TRBJ2-2
TGCGCCAGCAGCCAAGATAACAGGGGGTGGGAAGAGCAGTACTTC CASSQDNRGWEEQYF TRBV4-1 NA TRBD1 TRBJ2-7
TGTGCCAGCAGTGATCTTGCGGATCCCCAGCATTTT CASSDLADPQHF TRBV12-3/TRBV12-4 NA NA TRBJ1-5
TGCGCCAGCAGCCAAGAGGGTACAGGGGGCTACACCTTC CASSQEGTGGYTF TRBV4-1 NA NA TRBJ1-2
TGTGCCAGCAGCTCCTTCACGGGTAAAGAGACCCAGTACTTC CASSSFTGKETQYF TRBV5-4 NA NA TRBJ2-5
TGTGCCAGCAGCCTCGGACAGGGGGCCTACAATGAGCAGTTCTTC CASSLGQGAYNEQFF TRBV7-7 NA TRBD1 TRBJ2-1
TGTGCCAGTTCACCCCTGGGGGGTGATCAGCCCCAGCATTTT CASSPLGGDQPQHF TRBV19 NA NA TRBJ1-5